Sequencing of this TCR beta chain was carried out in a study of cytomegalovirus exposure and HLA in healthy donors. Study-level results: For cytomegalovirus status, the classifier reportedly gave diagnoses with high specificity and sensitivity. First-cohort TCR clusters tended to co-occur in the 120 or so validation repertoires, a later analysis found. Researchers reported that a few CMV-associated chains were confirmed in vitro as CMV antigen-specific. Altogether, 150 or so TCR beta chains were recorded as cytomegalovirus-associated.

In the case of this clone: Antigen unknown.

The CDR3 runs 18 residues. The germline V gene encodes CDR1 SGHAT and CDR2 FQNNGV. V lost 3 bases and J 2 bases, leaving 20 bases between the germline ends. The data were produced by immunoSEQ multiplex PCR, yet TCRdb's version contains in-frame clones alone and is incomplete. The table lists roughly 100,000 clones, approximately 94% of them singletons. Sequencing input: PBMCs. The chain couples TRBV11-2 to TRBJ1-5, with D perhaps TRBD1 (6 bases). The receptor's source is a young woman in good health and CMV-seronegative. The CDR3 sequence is CASSFVLVTAGGNQPQHF. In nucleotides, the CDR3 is TGTGCCAGCAGCTTCGTCTTGGTTACAGCAGGGGGCAATCAGCCCCAGCATTTT.